The sequence of this T cell receptor (beta chain) was determined in a study of shared clonotypes between healthy human individuals. Assay execution proceeded at the deep level. The protocol was immunoSEQ multiplex PCR, while the TCRdb copy is restricted to in-frame clones and leaves out a portion. The table has 2.3 million or so clones, approximately 93% seen once. This sequence was found in a man between 18 and 35 years old in good health. Some clones in this sample may be carry-over from other donors' samples. The source material was naive CD4+ T cells from PBMCs. The sample's subset: CD45RA+ positively selected.

As DNA, the CDR3 is TGTGCCACCAGCAGGGGGACTAGACAGGAGAAATATTTT. Translation gives CATSRGTRQEKYF. The rearrangement links TRBV15 to TRBJ1-3, with a possible D match to TRBD1 (6 bases). The CDR3 has 13 residues. V lost 3 bases and J lost 15, with 18 bases in between. Germline-derived CDR1 and CDR2 are LNHNV and YYDKDF (reference sequence).